This T cell receptor (beta chain) was observed in a study of control samples from healthy donors and cancer patients. The germline CDR1 and CDR2 sequences are SGHRS and YFSETQ. The CDR3 runs to 14 residues. Trimming cost V 3 bases and J 4 bases, with 11 bases left between them. The method was immunoSEQ multiplex PCR; TCRdb's version includes in-frame clones alone and lacks a portion of them. With fewer than 200,000 clones in the sample, the ten largest clones hold approximately 2.2%. Sequenced input: blood. The sequence was collected from a woman aged 25 to 45 in good health. The rearrangement joins TRBV5-1 to TRBJ2-1; D is tentatively TRBD1 or TRBD2 (5 bases each). CDR3 bases: TGCGCCAGCAGCTGGGACGGATTTTACAATGAGCAGTTCTTC. Amino acids: CASSWDGFYNEQFF.